A selection of T cell receptor beta chains follows, all from one sample in a study of CD8 T cells in Susac syndrome. One entry per CDR3 protein results from TCRdb running MiXCR on the immunoSEQ multiplex PCR reads. Found here are about 180,000 distinct CDR3 sequences, roughly 95% of them singletons; the top ten hold 0.15% to 0.2%. The sequenced sample consisted of CD8+ T cells from PBMCs. These receptors all come from a human donor with multiple sclerosis. The conserved cysteine and the conserved F or W are not part of the CDR3 here.

j_call | v_call | cdr3_aa
TRBJ2-1 | TRBV9 | ASSVGLAGHNEQF
TRBJ1-5 | TRBV3-1 | ASSQDSFGQPQH
TRBJ2-1 | TRBV12-3/TRBV12-4 | ASSSLTIEQF
TRBJ1-2 | TRBV29-1 | SGSMSGVRGYT
TRBJ2-1 | TRBV4-2 | ASSVLDRDNEQF
TRBJ1-2 | TRBV29-1 | SVRKDRGIGYT
TRBJ1-1 | TRBV6-6 | ASTGATEAF
TRBJ2-1 | TRBV27 | ASSADRGNEQF
TRBJ2-1 | TRBV29-1 | SVPYKITNEQF
TRBJ2-5 | TRBV5-1 | ASSLMKGGPETQY
TRBJ1-2 | TRBV29-1 | SVPMTGAYGYT
TRBJ2-7 | TRBV27 | ASSLFLAGVPGYEQY
TRBJ2-7 | TRBV15 | ATSRDRERYYEQY
TRBJ2-7 | TRBV4-1 | ASSQIQEAYEQY
TRBJ2-1 | TRBV5-6 | ASSLALVDEQF
TRBJ1-5 | TRBV9 | ASSETGTAYQPQH
TRBJ2-1 | TRBV24-1 | ATSDLEGDEQF